Only one count was recorded for the clone carrying this TCR beta chain. The data derive from a study of blood T cell repertoires in COVID-19. Turning to the study itself: Acute and convalescent COVID-19 specimens originated in the United States, Italy and Spain.

Authors' methods: Amplification of reference gene primers provided the estimated nucleated cell counts. Profiling relied on immunoSEQ multiplex PCR, and the TCRdb table lists in-frame clones only, not all of them. Clone size and the V and J calls come from that table; the DNA yielded D and trimming. The sample includes about 160,000 clones, about 80% of them seen just once. The V end was cut by 0 bases, the J end by 1 base, with 7 bases between. The CDR3 runs 15 residues. Germline lookup yields CDR1 MGHRA and CDR2 YSYEKL. This sequence was found in a woman older than 75 with acute or convalescent COVID-19. Sequenced: peripheral blood. The chain recombines TRBV4-1 with TRBJ1-5; D is undetermined. In DNA, the CDR3 is TGCGCCAGCAGCCAAGATAGTCTGAGCAATCAGCCCCAGCATTTT. Translation gives CASSQDSLSNQPQHF.